The 17 T cell receptor beta chains presented below share a single source sample, sequenced in a study of blood T cell repertoires in COVID-19. Method: immunoSEQ multiplex PCR; TCRdb's copy keeps in-frame clones and lacks some. The data show 350,000 to 400,000 clones, about 89% seen once. The sample taken for sequencing was PBMCs or T cells enriched from blood (not recorded which). The receptor source for this set is a woman in her thirties or forties who had been exposed to COVID-19.

This clone was counted once. V and J are TRBV20-1 and TRBJ2-7, with 7 nucleotides matching TRBD1. V lost 5 bases and J lost 6; bases outside the gene matches: 4. Germline V gives CDR1 DFQATT, CDR2 SNEGSKA (reference sequence). The CDR3 sequence is 11 residues long. The CDR3 reads CSAHRGGEQYF. The DNA of the CDR3 is TGCAGTGCTCACAGGGGCGGCGAGCAGTACTTC.

V usage is TRBV9 and J usage is TRBJ1-1; weak D call: TRBD1 (5 bases). The CDR3 consists of 14 residues. The germline V and J ends were trimmed by 0 bases and 5 bases, with 11 bases remaining between them. The germline V gene encodes CDR1 SGDLS and CDR2 YYNGEE. The DNA for the CDR3 is TGTGCCAGCAGCGTAGACGGGGGACGGACTGAAGCTTTCTTT. Amino acids: CASSVDGGRTEAFF.

This clone was found once. Other DNA sequences in this specimen translate into the identical CDR3. The chain uses TRBV18 and TRBJ1-1; D remains unclear. This CDR3 has 13 residues. V was cut by 3 bases and J by 3 bases, with 8 bases left in between. The germline gives CDR1 KGHSH, CDR2 LQKENI. CDR3 protein: CASSPARDTEAFF. In DNA form, the CDR3 reads TGTGCCAGCTCACCCGCCCGGGACACTGAAGCTTTCTTT. Full variable domain (outside the CDR3, taken from reference TRBV18 and TRBJ1-1): NAGVMQNPRHLVRRRGQEARLRCSPMKGHSHVYWYRQLPEEGLKFMVYLQKENIIDESGMPKERFSAEFPKEGPSILRIQQVVRGDSAAYFCASSPARDTEAFFGQGTRLTVV.

The V gene is TRBV7-9, the J gene TRBJ1-1; tentatively, D is TRBD1 (6 bases). In germline, CDR1 is SEHNR, CDR2 FQNEAQ (reference sequence). This CDR3 has 14 residues. The germline V and J ends were trimmed by 8 bases and 4 bases, with 17 bases remaining between them. The CDR3 region has the DNA TGTGCCAGCCTGACGGGGGGCAGGAGCACTGAAGCTTTCTTT. This translates into CASLTGGRSTEAFF.

The gene calls are TRBV6-1 and TRBJ1-5; 7 bases line up with TRBD1. Germline V lookup: CDR1 MNHNS, CDR2 SASEGT. The V and J ends lost 2 bases and 4 bases, in that order; junction bases with no gene match: 5. There are 15 residues in the CDR3. Here the CDR3 DNA reads TGTGCCAGCAGTGAATGGGCAGGGGGTAATCAGCCCCAGCATTTT. Amino acid sequence: CASSEWAGGNQPQHF.

The chain employs TRBV9 and TRBJ2-1; 12 positions match TRBD2. CDR1 is SGDLS, CDR2 YYNGEE, per germline. This CDR3 spans 16 amino acids. After removal of 4 bases from V and 13 bases from J, the junction contained 15 bases not matched to a gene. CDR3 region: CASSPQRLAGVRDQFF. The CDR3 nucleotides are TGTGCCAGCAGCCCCCAGCGACTAGCGGGAGTCCGCGATCAGTTCTTC.

This clone has a single count. The V gene is TRBV19, the J gene TRBJ2-3, with TRBD2 matching over 13 bases. This CDR3 spans 16 amino acids. Germline CDR1 LNHDA, CDR2 SQIVND (reference sequence). Germline trimming cut 6 bases from V and 7 bases from J; bases unmatched to any gene: 10. Here the CDR3 reads CASSPPTSGGANTQYF. The CDR3 DNA reads TGTGCCAGTAGCCCCCCCACTAGCGGGGGGGCTAATACGCAGTATTTT.

The chain combines TRBV7-9 with TRBJ1-1; unclear D gene. CDR1 and CDR2 (germline): SEHNR, FQNEAQ (reference sequence). Trimming cost V 5 bases and J 4 bases, with 5 bases left between them. The CDR3 totals 11 residues. The CDR3 coding sequence is TGTGCCAGCAGCCGGAGCACTGAAGCTTTCTTT. Translating it yields CASSRSTEAFF.

This chain uses TRBV19 with TRBJ1-2; TRBD1 agrees at 7 bases. This CDR3 is built from 16 residues. Germline values: CDR1 LNHDA, CDR2 SQIVND (reference sequence). V gave up 3 bases and J gave up 7 bases; unmatched junction bases: 14. CDR3: CASSMSGKGGASGYTF. Here the CDR3 DNA reads TGTGCCAGTAGTATGTCGGGAAAAGGGGGCGCGTCTGGCTACACCTTC.

The sample holds one count of this clone. V and J are TRBV5-5 and TRBJ2-1; no definite D call. V shed 2 bases and J shed 1 base, with 10 bases lying between them. Looked up from germline, CDR1 is SGHKS and CDR2 is YYEKEE (reference sequence). This CDR3 has 15 amino acids. This CDR3 is CASSLVAVSYNEQFF. The CDR3 coding sequence is TGTGCCAGCAGCTTAGTTGCGGTTTCCTACAATGAGCAGTTCTTC. Full variable domain (outside the CDR3, taken from reference TRBV5-5 and TRBJ2-1): DAGVTQSPTHLIKTRGQQVTLRCSPISGHKSVSWYQQVLGQGPQFIFQYYEKEERGRGNFPDRFSARQFPNYSSELNVNALLLGDSALYLCASSLVAVSYNEQFFGPGTRLTVL.

The rearrangement uses TRBV29-1 and TRBJ2-1; TRBD1 is a possible D gene (6 bases). V was clipped by 6 bases and J by 1 base, with 13 bases between them. The V gene's germline CDR1 is SQVTM and CDR2 ANQGSEA. The CDR3 consists of 14 residues. CDR3 residues: CSVLGQGSYNEQFF. The CDR3 DNA sequence: TGCAGCGTGCTAGGGCAGGGGTCCTACAATGAGCAGTTCTTC.

CDR3 sequence: CASSQDRGRAGELFF. DNA of the CDR3: TGTGCCAGCAGCCAAGACAGGGGGCGGGCCGGGGAGCTGTTTTTT. The rearrangement joins TRBV6-2 or TRBV6-3 to TRBJ2-2, with TRBD1 matching over 10 bases. The CDR3 covers 15 residues. Per the germline V gene, CDR1 is MNHEY and CDR2 is SVGEGT. With V trimmed by 6 bases and J by 6 bases, 7 bases remained unmatched.

In DNA form, the CDR3 reads TGTGCCAGCAGTTTAGGTTCGGGAGGGGGCGCGGAAGCTTTCTTT. This codes for CASSLGSGGGAEAFF. The rearrangement joins TRBV6-5 to TRBJ1-1; 7 bases agree with TRBD1. The CDR3 has 15 residues. The junction had 13 bases not matched to a gene; V was cut back by 4 bases and J by 8 bases. CDR1 is MNHEY, CDR2 SVGAGI, per germline.

This sequence joins TRBV3-1 (or the pseudogene TRBV3-2) and TRBJ1-2; unclear D gene. Trimming shortened V by 0 bases and J by 7 bases, and 18 bases separated the two germline ends. The CDR3 is made up of 16 amino acids. Germline V lookup: CDR1 LGHDT, CDR2 YNNKEL (reference sequence). The CDR3 loop reads CASSQDATLVTGGYTF. The CDR3, as DNA: TGTGCCAGCAGCCAAGATGCAACACTGGTTACGGGTGGCTACACCTTC.

Of note for this clone: Within the sample, other DNA sequences also encode this same CDR3. This chain uses TRBV27 with TRBJ1-1, with D maybe TRBD1 (5 bases). The CDR3 is 14 amino acids. Looked up from germline, CDR1 is MNHEY and CDR2 is SMNVEV (reference sequence). V shed 2 bases and J shed 4 bases, with 11 bases lying between them. CDR3 protein: CASSLRGFGTEAFF. CDR3 sequence (DNA): TGTGCCAGCAGTTTACGGGGGTTCGGCACTGAAGCTTTCTTT.

This clone was seen just once. This chain links TRBV10-3 with TRBJ2-1; D is unclear. The CDR3 consists of 13 residues. Trimming pared 3 bases from V and 1 base from J, leaving 4 bases between. Germline CDR1 and CDR2: ENHRY and SYGVKD. CDR3 in amino acids: CAISDLSYNEQFF. The CDR3 DNA reads as TGTGCCATCAGTGACTTGTCCTACAATGAGCAGTTCTTC.

The V and J genes are TRBV4-1 and TRBJ2-7, with a tentative D call TRBD2 (5 bases). The ends were cut back, 2 bases at V and 5 bases at J, with 22 bases in the middle. CDR1 is MGHRA and CDR2 is YSYEKL in the germline V gene. This CDR3 region has 17 residues. CDR3 sequence: CASSQLIGGLSLHEQYF. For the CDR3, the DNA is TGCGCCAGCAGCCAATTAATCGGCGGACTCTCTCTCCACGAGCAGTACTTC.